This TCR beta chain comes out of a study of blood T cell repertoires in COVID-19. Turning to the study itself: Donors in the United States, Italy and Spain gave samples during acute or convalescent COVID-19.

Produced via immunoSEQ multiplex PCR; TCRdb's table is partial and in-frame only. The repertoire has 430,000 or so clones, about 87% of them found once; the top ten carry roughly 0.76%. Enrollment of patients from Seattle took place during active infection, with longitudinal follow-up. Germline CDR1 MNHEY, CDR2 SVGAGI. CDR3 length equals 15 residues. V lost 3 bases to trimming and J lost 8 bases; unmatched junction nucleotides: 7. Source material: peripheral blood. V usage is TRBV6-5 and J usage is TRBJ1-6; TRBD1 matches 7 bases. The clonotype comes from a man between 18 and 35 years old with COVID-19, enrolled during active disease. In DNA form, the CDR3 reads TGTGCCAGCAGTTATTCAGAGACAGGGTATTCACCCCTCCACTTT. As protein: CASSYSETGYSPLHF.